A single sample gave rise to the 14 T cell receptor beta chains below, sequenced in a study of blood T cell repertoires in COVID-19. Profiling relied on immunoSEQ multiplex PCR, and the TCRdb table lists in-frame clones only, not all of them. The sample has a few hundred thousand clones; over 75% are singletons. Specimen: PBMCs or T cells enriched from blood (not recorded which). The source is a woman in her twenties or thirties who had recovered from COVID-19.

This clone was seen only a few times. The chain links TRBV27 to TRBJ1-3; D may be TRBD1 (6 bases). Trimming took 2 bases from V and 4 from J, leaving 15 bases between them. CDR1 is MNHEY and CDR2 is SMNVEV in the germline V gene (reference sequence). The CDR3 totals 16 residues. CDR3 region: CASSLTGRGWGNTIYF. The CDR3 DNA follows: TGTGCCAGCAGTTTAACAGGGAGAGGTTGGGGAAACACCATATATTTT.

This clone was picked up a small number of times. This specimen includes other DNA sequences encoding the same CDR3. The chain recombines TRBV9 with TRBJ1-1; D is unresolved. Trimming took off 1 base at V and 0 bases at J, with 7 bases between the two ends. The germline CDR1 and CDR2 sequences are SGDLS and YYNGEE. CDR3 length equals 14 residues. CDR3 sequence (DNA): TGTGCCAGCAGCGTACGGGATATGAACACTGAAGCTTTCTTT. It translates to CASSVRDMNTEAFF.

This clone was detected once. J is TRBJ2-1 and V is TRBV4-3; D possibly corresponds to TRBD2 (6 bases). Deletions cut 0 bases from V and 3 bases from J, with 12 bases between. The CDR3 has 16 amino acids. CDR1 and CDR2 from the germline V gene are LGHNA and YSLEER. In nucleotides, the CDR3 is TGCGCCAGCAGCCAAGACCTCTCCGGGGGCTACAATGAGCAGTTCTTC. Encoded protein: CASSQDLSGGYNEQFF.

CDR3 protein: CASSADRGGRGYTF. CDR3 bases: TGTGCCAGCAGCGCGGACAGGGGTGGTCGTGGCTACACCTTC. The genes are TRBV9 and TRBJ1-2; 9 positions match TRBD1. CDR1 SGDLS and CDR2 YYNGEE come from the germline V gene. V trimming: 3 bases; J trimming: 7 bases; junction bases outside the gene matches: 7. This CDR3 region has 14 residues.

The V call is TRBV2, the J call TRBJ1-4, with 8 positions matching TRBD1. The ends lost 11 bases at V and 0 bases at J; junction bases unmatched: 14. The CDR3 totals 17 residues. Germline CDR1 is SNHLY and CDR2 is FYNNEI. CDR3 nucleotide sequence: TGTGCCGCAACGGGGACAGGCTTTTTTACAACTAATGAAAAACTGTTTTTT. This encodes CAATGTGFFTTNEKLFF. The full variable domain, rest sourced from reference TRBV2 and TRBJ1-4, is EPEVTQTPSHQVTQMGQEVILRCVPISNHLYFYWYRQILGQKVEFLVSFYNNEISEKSEIFDDQFSVERPDGSNFTLKIRSTKLEDSAMYFCAATGTGFFTTNEKLFFGSGTQLSVL.

This chain uses TRBV5-1 with TRBJ2-5; 10 positions agree with TRBD2. Germline trimming cut 1 base from V and 4 bases from J; bases unmatched to any gene: 16. Germline CDR1 is SGHRS and CDR2 is YFSETQ. CDR3 size: 19 residues. The CDR3 here is CASSLIGLVGAGGGETQYF. CDR3 DNA: TGCGCCAGCAGCTTGATCGGCCTCGTAGGAGCGGGAGGGGGAGAGACCCAGTACTTC. The entire variable domain, with the rest obtained from reference TRBV5-1 and TRBJ2-5, is as follows: KAGVTQTPRYLIKTRGQQVTLSCSPISGHRSVSWYQQTPGQGLQFLFEYFSETQRNKGNFPGRFSGRQFSNSRSEMNVSTLELGDSALYLCASSLIGLVGAGGGETQYFGPGTRLLVL.

The table lists this clone with a count of one. The chain uses TRBV18 and TRBJ1-5, with TRBD1 as a possible D gene (6 bases). V lost 6 bases to trimming and J lost 3 bases, with 12 bases between them. Germline CDR1 reads KGHSH; CDR2 reads LQKENI. The CDR3 contains 14 residues. The CDR3: CASSPLGANQPQHF. The CDR3 coding sequence is TGTGCCAGCTCCCCGCTGGGGGCCAATCAGCCCCAGCATTTT.

This sequence joins TRBV18 and TRBJ2-5; 7 nucleotides align to TRBD1. The CDR3 spans 14 residues. The germline gives CDR1 KGHSH, CDR2 LQKENI. The V and J ends lost 3 bases and 5 bases, in that order; junction bases with no gene match: 6. The CDR3 sequence is CASSPTGVRETQYF. DNA of the CDR3: TGTGCCAGCTCACCTACAGGGGTCCGGGAGACCCAGTACTTC.

V and J are TRBV7-9 and TRBJ2-7, with a tentative D call TRBD2 (6 bases). Trimming stripped 1 base from V and 6 bases from J, with 22 bases between. This CDR3 has 17 amino acids. CDR1 and CDR2 from the germline V gene are SEHNR and FQNEAQ (reference sequence). The CDR3 DNA reads TGTGCCAGCAGCTTAGTGGCTCGGGCTAGCGCCCAGGGCGAGCAGTACTTC. Amino acids: CASSLVARASAQGEQYF.

This clone was counted between two and nine times. CDR3: CSATGTGYGYTF. For the CDR3, the DNA is TGCAGCGCGACCGGGACAGGGTATGGCTACACCTTC. The chain links TRBV29-1 to TRBJ1-2; 9 nucleotides line up with TRBD1. V lost 7 bases, J lost 5 bases, and 5 bases stayed unmatched. In germline, CDR1 is SQVTM, CDR2 ANQGSEA. This CDR3 region has 12 residues.

The genes are TRBV3-1 (or the pseudogene TRBV3-2) and TRBJ2-2; 8 bases agree with TRBD1. The CDR3 is 18 residues long. Germline V gene data show CDR1 as LGHDT and CDR2 as YNNKEL (reference sequence). V dropped 1 base and J dropped 7; count of bases not matched to a gene: 14. DNA for the CDR3: TGTGCCAGCAGCCAAGGCGGCAGGGGGCGACGATGGGTCGGGGAGCTGTTTTTT. This sequence encodes CASSQGGRGRRWVGELFF.

This clone was detected only once. Written as DNA, the CDR3 is TGCAGTGCTCCGGTTACCGGGGAGCTGTTTTTT. The encoded protein is CSAPVTGELFF. The chain combines TRBV20-1 with TRBJ2-2; D is undetermined. The V gene lost 5 bases and the J gene lost 5 bases, with 6 bases spanning the gap. Germline CDR1 and CDR2: DFQATT and SNEGSKA (reference sequence). The CDR3 runs to 11 residues.

This clone was seen a single time. The V and J genes are TRBV9 and TRBJ2-2; D is possibly TRBD2 (6 bases). The CDR3 spans 16 residues. The V end lost 1 base, the J end lost 4 bases, and 14 bases lay between the germline ends. Germline assignment: CDR1 SGDLS and CDR2 YYNGEE. CDR3 DNA: TGTGCCAGCAGCGTAAATCGAAGGGGAGGCACCGGGGAGCTGTTTTTT. Its protein product is CASSVNRRGGTGELFF.

The CDR3 is CATSGATGFTGELFF. The CDR3 DNA sequence: TGTGCCACCAGCGGGGCGACAGGGTTCACCGGGGAGCTGTTTTTT. The chain uses TRBV2 and TRBJ2-2; D possibly uses TRBD1 or TRBD2 (7 bases each). CDR3 length equals 15 residues. V was pared by 10 bases and J by 4 bases, with 19 bases between. Germline V lookup: CDR1 SNHLY, CDR2 FYNNEI.